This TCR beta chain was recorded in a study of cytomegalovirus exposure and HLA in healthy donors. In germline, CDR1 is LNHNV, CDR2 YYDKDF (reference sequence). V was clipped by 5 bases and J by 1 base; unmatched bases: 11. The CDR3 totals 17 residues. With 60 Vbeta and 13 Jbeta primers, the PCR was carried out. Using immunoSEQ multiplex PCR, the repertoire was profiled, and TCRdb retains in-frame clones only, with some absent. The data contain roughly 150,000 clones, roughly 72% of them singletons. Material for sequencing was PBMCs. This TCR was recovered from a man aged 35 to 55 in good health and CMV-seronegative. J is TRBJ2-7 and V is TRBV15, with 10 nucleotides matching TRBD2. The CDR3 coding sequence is TGTGCCACCAGCTCAAAACTAGCGGGATTTCCATCCTACGAGCAGTACTTC. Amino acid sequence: CATSSKLAGFPSYEQYF.